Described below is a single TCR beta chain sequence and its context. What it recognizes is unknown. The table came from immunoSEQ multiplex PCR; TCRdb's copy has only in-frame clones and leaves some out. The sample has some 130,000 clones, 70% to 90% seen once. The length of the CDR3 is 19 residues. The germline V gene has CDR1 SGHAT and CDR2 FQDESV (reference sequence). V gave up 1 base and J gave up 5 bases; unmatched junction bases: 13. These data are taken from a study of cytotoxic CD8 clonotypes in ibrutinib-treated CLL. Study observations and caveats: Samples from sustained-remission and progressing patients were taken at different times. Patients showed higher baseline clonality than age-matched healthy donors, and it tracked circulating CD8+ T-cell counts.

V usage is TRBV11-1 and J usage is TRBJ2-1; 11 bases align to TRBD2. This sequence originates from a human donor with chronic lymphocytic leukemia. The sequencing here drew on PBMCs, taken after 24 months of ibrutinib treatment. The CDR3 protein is CASSLEWLAGGPSDNEQFF. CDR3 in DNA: TGTGCCAGCAGCTTAGAGTGGCTAGCGGGGGGTCCTAGCGACAATGAGCAGTTCTTC.